This T cell receptor (beta chain) was found in a study of beta chain features in type 1 diabetes. Every bit of the isolated RNA underwent reverse transcription, so sequencing read expressed TCRB transcripts. Here immunoSEQ multiplex PCR was the method, and the copy in TCRdb shows in-frame clones only, minus some. Of 150,000 or so clones listed, 6.5% to 10% were seen once; the top ten hold approximately 0.54%. This clone was recorded a few times. Its cognate antigen is unknown. Study outcomes and limitations: Moderate but significant shortening of TCRB CDR3s was recorded in all four CD4+ subsets from Type 1 diabetes patients.

Trimming at V came to 1 base and at J to 3 bases, leaving 8 bases not matched to a gene. From germline, CDR1 is MGHRA and CDR2 YSYEKL. The CDR3 is made up of 17 amino acids. The chain carries TRBV4-1 and TRBJ2-1; 8 bases match TRBD2. Sequencing used central memory CD4+ T cells from blood. This receptor was identified in a woman aged 18-29 years with type 1 diabetes. DNA of the CDR3: TGCGCCAGCAGCCAAGTGATCGTAGCGGGGCACTACAATGAGCAGTTCTTC. Its translation is CASSQVIVAGHYNEQFF.